The clone carrying this TCR beta chain was picked up many times. The data were obtained in a study of T cell repertoires in cytomegalovirus infection. Study summary: In public TCR beta signatures, there were indications of both CMV infection and matching HLA type.

TCRdb called the reads again in MiXCR, with one record for every CDR3 protein. The top ten hold about 8.8% of the sample, which has roughly 100,000 distinct CDR3 sequences, 16% seen once. J lost 2 bases, V lost 5 bases, and 9 bases had no gene match. This CDR3 has 15 residues. CDR1 and CDR2 (germline): SGHTA, FQGNSA. The V call is TRBV7-2, the J call TRBJ2-7; TRBD2 matches 7 bases. The TCR sequence derives from a human donor in good health (CMV status not recorded). Some clones in this sample may be carry-over from other donors' samples. Source material: PBMCs. The CDR3 region has the DNA TGTGCCAGCAGCCAAGGACTAAGCGGGGCCTACGAGCAGTACTTC. Translating it yields CASSQGLSGAYEQYF.